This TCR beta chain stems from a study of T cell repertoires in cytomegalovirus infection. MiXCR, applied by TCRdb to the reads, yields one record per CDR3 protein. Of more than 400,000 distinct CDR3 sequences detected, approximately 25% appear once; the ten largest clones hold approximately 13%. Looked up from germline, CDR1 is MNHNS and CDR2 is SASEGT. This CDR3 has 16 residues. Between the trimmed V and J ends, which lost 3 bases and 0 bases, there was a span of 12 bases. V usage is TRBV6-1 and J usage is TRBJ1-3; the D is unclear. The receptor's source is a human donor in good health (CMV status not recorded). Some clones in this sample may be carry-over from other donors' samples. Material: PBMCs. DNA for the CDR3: TGTGCCAGCAGTGAGACGGCTATGAGCTCTGGAAACACCATATATTTT. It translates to CASSETAMSSGNTIYF.